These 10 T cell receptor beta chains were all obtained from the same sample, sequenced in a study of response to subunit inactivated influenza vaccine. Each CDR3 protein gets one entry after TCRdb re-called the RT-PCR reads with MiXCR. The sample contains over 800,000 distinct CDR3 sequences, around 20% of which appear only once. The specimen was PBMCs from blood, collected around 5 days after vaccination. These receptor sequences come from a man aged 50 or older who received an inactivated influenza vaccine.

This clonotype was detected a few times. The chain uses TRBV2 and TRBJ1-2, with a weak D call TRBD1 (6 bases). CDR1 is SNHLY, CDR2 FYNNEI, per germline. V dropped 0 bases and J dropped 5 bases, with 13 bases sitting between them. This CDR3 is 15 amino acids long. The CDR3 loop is CASSEAGGVGYGYTF. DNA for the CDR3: TGTGCCAGCAGTGAAGCGGGGGGCGTAGGATATGGCTACACCTTC.

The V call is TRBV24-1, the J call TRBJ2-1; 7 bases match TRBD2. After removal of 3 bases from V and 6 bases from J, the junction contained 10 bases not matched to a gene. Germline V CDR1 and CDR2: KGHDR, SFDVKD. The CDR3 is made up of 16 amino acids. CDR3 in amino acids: CATSDNGGGSSNEQFF. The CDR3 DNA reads TGTGCCACCAGTGATAATGGGGGAGGGAGTTCCAATGAGCAGTTCTTC.

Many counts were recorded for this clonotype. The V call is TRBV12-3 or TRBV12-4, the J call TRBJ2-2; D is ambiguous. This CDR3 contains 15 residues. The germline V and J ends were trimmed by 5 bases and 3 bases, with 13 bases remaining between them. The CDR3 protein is CASSNLGRDTGELFF. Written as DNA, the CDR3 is TGTGCCAGCAGTAACCTCGGACGGGACACCGGGGAGCTGTTTTTT.

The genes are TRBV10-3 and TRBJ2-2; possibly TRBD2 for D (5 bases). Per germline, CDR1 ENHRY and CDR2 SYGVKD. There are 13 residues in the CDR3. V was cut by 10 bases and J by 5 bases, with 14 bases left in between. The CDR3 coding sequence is TGTGCCACCTATACCGGCGGGACCGGGGAGCTGTTTTTT. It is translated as CATYTGGTGELFF.

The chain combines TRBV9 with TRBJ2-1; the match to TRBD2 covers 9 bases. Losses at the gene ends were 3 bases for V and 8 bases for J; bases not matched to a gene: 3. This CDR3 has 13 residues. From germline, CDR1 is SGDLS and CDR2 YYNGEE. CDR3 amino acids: CASSEGLADEQFF. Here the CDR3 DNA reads TGTGCCAGCAGCGAGGGACTAGCAGATGAGCAGTTCTTC.

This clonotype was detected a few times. The chain's CDR3 is CASSLRPGEGYTF. The CDR3 nucleotides are TGTGCCAGCAGTTTACGACCGGGGGAAGGCTACACCTTC. The V gene is TRBV5-5, the J gene TRBJ1-2; a weak D match, TRBD1 (5 bases). The CDR3 has 13 amino acids. Germline V gene lookup returns CDR1 SGHKS and CDR2 YYEKEE (reference sequence). Trimming left V 5 bases short and J 8 bases short, with 16 bases between.

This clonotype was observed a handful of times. CDR3 nucleotide sequence: TGCGCCAGCAGCCCCACAATCGGACAGGGGCCGGGGGAGCAGTACTTC. Residues: CASSPTIGQGPGEQYF. The rearrangement joins TRBV4-3 to TRBJ2-7; 9 bases agree with TRBD1. The trim removed 4 bases at V and 7 bases at J, leaving 14 bases unmatched. Germline CDR1 is LGHNA and CDR2 is YSLEER. The CDR3 covers 16 residues.

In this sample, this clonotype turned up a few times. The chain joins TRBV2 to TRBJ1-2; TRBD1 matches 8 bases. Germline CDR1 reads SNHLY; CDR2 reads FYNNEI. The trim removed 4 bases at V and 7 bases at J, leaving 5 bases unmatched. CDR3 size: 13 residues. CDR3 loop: CASSGTGTGGYTF. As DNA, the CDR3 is TGTGCCAGCAGTGGGACAGGGACAGGTGGCTACACCTTC.

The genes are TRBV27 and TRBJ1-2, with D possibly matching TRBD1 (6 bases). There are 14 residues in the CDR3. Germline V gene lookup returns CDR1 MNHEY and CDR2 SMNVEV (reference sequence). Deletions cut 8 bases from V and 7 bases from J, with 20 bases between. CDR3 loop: CASGPDGTIFGYTF. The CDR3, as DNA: TGTGCCAGCGGGCCGGACGGGACAATCTTTGGCTACACCTTC.

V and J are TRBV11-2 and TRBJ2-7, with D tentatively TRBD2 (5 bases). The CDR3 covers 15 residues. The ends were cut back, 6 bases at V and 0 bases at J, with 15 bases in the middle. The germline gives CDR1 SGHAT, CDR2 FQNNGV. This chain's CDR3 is CASRTLAHSSYEQYF. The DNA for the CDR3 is TGTGCCAGCAGAACCCTAGCTCATAGCTCCTACGAGCAGTACTTC. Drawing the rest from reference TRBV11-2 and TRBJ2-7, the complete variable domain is EAGVAQSPRYKIIEKRQSVAFWCNPISGHATLYWYQQILGQGPKLLIQFQNNGVVDDSQLPKDRFSAERLKGVDSTLKIQPAKLEDSAVYLCASRTLAHSSYEQYFGPGTRLTVT.